This TCR beta chain was sequenced for a study of early T cells in non-severe SARS-CoV-2 infection (dated by TCRdb to about 2021). Looking at the study overall: Because TCR sequencing relied on bulk RNA taken from unsorted whole blood, pairing of alpha and beta chains was not possible. Overall study results and their limits: VDJdb matching was skewed toward anti-spike CD8 responses and likely underestimated virus-specific expansions, missing private and CD4 specificities.

There are a few counts of this clonotype. Which antigen it targets is not known. Qualities for individual bases were not recorded, and no much larger clone is one base off. Library creation used 5' RACE. The sequencing machine was a NextSeq 500. To correct for sequencing error and PCR bias, the TCR library protocol tagged individual cDNA molecules with unique molecular identifiers. Both TCR alpha and beta chains were sequenced, and tight co-correlation was observed between alpha and beta sequence abundances in each sample. From the authors' description of their analysis: Decombinator V4 was used to annotate the V gene, J gene and CDR3 of the TCR sequences. TCRs were defined as expanded if a significant change between any two time points was detected under a Poisson model with p below 0.0001. TCR abundances were normalised to the total number of TCRs sequenced in each sample and reported as counts per million. TRAV1-2 paired with TRAJ12, TRAJ20 or TRAJ33 defined MAIT TCRs, while TRAV10 paired with TRAJ18 defined iNKT TCRs. A search of VDJdb, accessed on 1 November 2021, was run for TCRs annotated to CMV, EBV and SARS-CoV-2, with TCRs annotated for multiple antigens excluded. TCRdb took the public reads, trimmed them with fastp at Q25, ran MiXCR for clone calling and kept in-frame beta chains. Every CDR3 protein is listed once, alongside the most common genes and DNA of its rows. TCRdb's processing, not the study's, gives the V and J calls here. The sample has some 45,000 distinct CDR3 sequences on record, over 8% of them singletons. The ten largest account for 5% to 6.5% of the sample.

The V end loses 3 bases and the J end loses 5 bases, and a stretch of 13 bases separates them. Reading from cysteine to phenylalanine, the CDR3 counts 15 amino acids. Of the read, only the CDR3 DNA is kept; its 45 bases are in frame from base 1. The study was a case-control design nested within a healthcare worker cohort in London, UK, with weekly nasopharyngeal swab PCR tests and blood sampling. Healthcare workers were recruited between 23 and 31 March 2020, during the week of the UK lockdown, and were followed weekly for up to about 15 weeks. The sequencing used whole blood, collected at baseline. The sequence is built from TRBV12-3 or TRBV12-4 and TRBJ1-4; a tentative D match to TRBD1 spans 6 bases. This clonotype was obtained from an adult who was a healthcare worker with PCR-confirmed SARS-CoV-2 infection or an uninfected control (not recorded which). The bases read TGTGCCAGCAGTTTGGGGGCAGCGAGCAATGAAAAACTGTTTTTT. The resulting protein is CASSLGAASNEKLFF.